The next 23 T cell receptor beta chains were all read from a single sample in a study of blood T cell repertoires in COVID-19. Data came from immunoSEQ multiplex PCR; TCRdb stores just in-frame clones and leaves some out. The table has roughly 500,000 clones, 75% to 90% seen once. Material for sequencing was peripheral blood. These receptors were obtained from a man between 18 and 29 years old with COVID-19, enrolled during active disease.

The J gene is TRBJ1-2, the V gene TRBV7-9, with TRBD1 matching 11 bases. The V and J ends lost 5 bases and 3 bases, in that order; junction bases with no gene match: 5. This CDR3 contains 15 residues. CDR1 is SEHNR, CDR2 FQNEAQ, per germline (reference sequence). The CDR3 loop is CASSPGQGAYYGYTF. The CDR3 DNA reads TGTGCCAGCAGCCCAGGACAGGGGGCCTACTATGGCTACACCTTC.

The gene calls are TRBV7-6 and TRBJ2-4; tentative D call: TRBD1 (6 bases). CDR1 and CDR2 from the germline V gene are SGHVS and FNYEAQ. The V end lost 1 base, the J end lost 0 bases, and 10 bases lay between the germline ends. The CDR3 is made up of 16 amino acids. The CDR3 reads CASSLGSDRAKNIQYF. In DNA, the CDR3 is TGTGCCAGCAGCTTAGGGTCGGACAGAGCCAAAAACATTCAGTACTTC.

This chain joins TRBV6-5 and TRBJ1-1; TRBD1 is a possible D gene (5 bases). The V gene's germline CDR1 is MNHEY and CDR2 SVGAGI. Trimming shortened V by 8 bases and J by 1 base, and 11 bases separated the two germline ends. The CDR3 is 13 amino acids. CDR3 sequence reads: CASGGVGNTEAFF. The CDR3 region has the DNA TGTGCCAGCGGAGGGGTAGGGAACACTGAAGCTTTCTTT.

The genes are TRBV11-2 and TRBJ1-1; D remains unclear. Deletions cut 1 base from V and 8 bases from J, with 5 bases between. CDR1 and CDR2 (germline): SGHAT, FQNNGV. The CDR3 is made up of 11 amino acids. The CDR3 bases are TGTGCCAGCAGCTTAGGGAGAGAAGCTTTCTTT. Encoded protein: CASSLGREAFF. The variable domain in full, with the rest retrieved from reference TRBV11-2 and TRBJ1-1, is EAGVAQSPRYKIIEKRQSVAFWCNPISGHATLYWYQQILGQGPKLLIQFQNNGVVDDSQLPKDRFSAERLKGVDSTLKIQPAKLEDSAVYLCASSLGREAFFGQGTRLTVV.

The chain combines TRBV2 with TRBJ1-1; D gene uncertain. Germline V CDR1 and CDR2: SNHLY, FYNNEI. V was clipped by 7 bases and J by 4 bases, with 16 bases between them. The CDR3 has 14 amino acids. The CDR3 bases are TGTGCCAGCATCTTATCGGGAGTTTCCACTGAAGCTTTCTTT. Translation: CASILSGVSTEAFF.

J is TRBJ2-5 and V is TRBV21-1; the listed D gene, TRBD1, was not tested against the DNA. TRBV21-1 is assigned pseudogene status. This CDR3 spans 18 amino acids. CDR3 coding DNA: TGTGCCAGCAGCAAAGTGAATAAGGGGACAAGTGGAAAAGAGACCCAGTACTTC. Translated, it gives CASSKVNKGTSGKETQYF.

This clone appeared a few times. The rearrangement uses TRBV11-3 and TRBJ2-1; 11 bases fit TRBD2. With 2 bases clipped from V and 0 bases from J, the junction kept 0 bases outside the gene matches. The CDR3 extends over 16 amino acids. Germline CDR1 is SGHNT and CDR2 is YENEEA. The CDR3 is CASSLTSGSSYNEQFF. The CDR3 DNA reads as TGTGCCAGCAGCTTAACTAGCGGGAGCTCCTACAATGAGCAGTTCTTC.

The chain is built from TRBV7-2 and TRBJ2-7, with D maybe TRBD2 (5 bases). CDR1 and CDR2 (germline): SGHTA, FQGNSA. This CDR3 region has 15 residues. The germline V and J ends were trimmed by 4 bases and 0 bases, with 13 bases remaining between them. The CDR3, as DNA: TGTGCCAGCAGCTACCATAGCGAGAGCTCCTACGAGCAGTACTTC. It yields the protein CASSYHSESSYEQYF.

The genes are TRBV9 and TRBJ2-7; TRBD1 aligns across 9 bases. Looked up from germline, CDR1 is SGDLS and CDR2 is YYNGEE. Trimming took 6 bases from V and 3 from J; bases not matched to a gene: 7. CDR3 size: 14 residues. Here the CDR3 DNA reads TGTGCCAGCACGGTACAGGGGGCGGACTACGAGCAGTACTTC. It is translated as CASTVQGADYEQYF.

V and J are TRBV7-2 and TRBJ2-7; D unclear. Trimming removed 4 bases at V and 2 bases at J, with 9 bases between. In germline, CDR1 is SGHTA, CDR2 FQGNSA. The CDR3 spans 13 residues. CDR3 DNA sequence: TGTGCCAGCAGCTCATTCCCAACCTACGAGCAGTACTTC. Protein: CASSSFPTYEQYF. The full variable domain, in which reference TRBV7-2 and TRBJ2-7 provide the parts outside the CDR3, is GAGVSQSPSNKVTEKGKDVELRCDPISGHTALYWYRQSLGQGLEFLIYFQGNSAPDKSGLPSDRFSAERTGGSVSTLTIQRTQQEDSAVYLCASSSFPTYEQYFGPGTRLTVT.

J is TRBJ1-3 and V is TRBV12-5, with 9 positions matching TRBD1. The CDR3 covers 15 residues. V gave up 7 bases and J gave up 4 bases; unmatched junction bases: 8. Germline V CDR1 and CDR2: LGHNT, FRNRAP. CDR3: CASVSGTGFGNTIYF. CDR3 bases: TGTGCTAGTGTTAGCGGGACAGGGTTCGGAAACACCATATATTTT.

The V gene is TRBV7-9, the J gene TRBJ2-1; 10 bases are a match to TRBD2. Trimming at V came to 5 bases and at J to 0 bases, leaving 10 bases not matched to a gene. The CDR3 has 18 residues. Per germline, CDR1 SEHNR and CDR2 FQNEAQ (reference sequence). CDR3 bases: TGTGCCAGCAGCCCCCAGAGACTAGCGGGTAGCTCCTACAATGAGCAGTTCTTC. Its protein product is CASSPQRLAGSSYNEQFF.

The chain has TRBV19 and TRBJ1-2; TRBD1 aligns across 8 bases. Germline trimming cut 5 bases from V and 4 bases from J; bases unmatched to any gene: 9. CDR1 is LNHDA and CDR2 is SQIVND in the germline V gene (reference sequence). This CDR3 region has 15 residues. CDR3 nucleotide sequence: TGTGCCAGTAGTGGGTACAGGGGGAAGAGCTATGGCTACACCTTC. It specifies CASSGYRGKSYGYTF.

The chain uses TRBV11-2 and TRBJ1-1; TRBD1 matches at 8 bases. J lost 3 bases, V lost 5 bases, and 11 bases had no gene match. This CDR3 contains 16 residues. In germline, CDR1 is SGHAT, CDR2 FQNNGV. The CDR3: CASSPGTGGLDTEAFF. The CDR3 DNA sequence: TGTGCCAGCAGCCCCGGGACAGGAGGGTTAGACACTGAAGCTTTCTTT.

The chain carries TRBV6-5 and TRBJ1-5; D is possibly TRBD1 (5 bases). The germline gives CDR1 MNHEY, CDR2 SVGAGI. The V end was cut by 7 bases, the J end by 5 bases, with 15 bases between. The CDR3 is 14 amino acids. The CDR3 DNA follows: TGTGCCAGCACCAACCCGACAGTACATCAGCCCCAGCATTTT. Amino acid sequence: CASTNPTVHQPQHF.

This rearrangement joins TRBV4-1 to TRBJ1-5; D remains ambiguous. Germline-derived CDR1 and CDR2 are MGHRA and YSYEKL. This CDR3 spans 15 amino acids. V was pared by 3 bases and J by 0 bases, with 9 bases between. The CDR3 spells CASSHGFDSNQPQHF. The CDR3, as DNA: TGCGCCAGCAGCCATGGCTTTGATAGCAATCAGCCCCAGCATTTT.

The sample holds one count of this clone. The rearrangement uses TRBV27 and TRBJ1-5, with 10 bases aligning to TRBD1. CDR1 and CDR2 from the germline V gene are MNHEY and SMNVEV (reference sequence). The CDR3 sequence is 15 residues long. J was trimmed by 6 bases and V by 5 bases; bases with no gene match: 7. CDR3 loop: CASSPGQGTSQPQHF. The CDR3 nucleotides are TGTGCCAGCAGTCCGGGACAGGGGACGAGTCAGCCCCAGCATTTT.

The chain recombines TRBV12-5 with TRBJ2-2; D is uncertain. V was shortened by 6 bases and J by 6 bases, with 14 bases between the two germline ends. CDR3 length equals 14 residues. Germline lookup yields CDR1 LGHNT and CDR2 FRNRAP. In DNA, the CDR3 is TGTGCTAGTGGAATTCCCTCCCGGTCCGGGGAGCTGTTTTTT. Its protein product is CASGIPSRSGELFF.

The CDR3 coding sequence is TGTGCCAGCGAGGGACAGCACTCCTACGAGCAGTACTTC. It codes for CASEGQHSYEQYF. This chain links TRBV5-5 with TRBJ2-7; 7 nucleotides match TRBD1. Trimming took 7 bases from V and 0 from J; bases not matched to a gene: 4. Germline CDR1 reads SGHKS; CDR2 reads YYEKEE (reference sequence). The CDR3 loop spans 13 amino acids.

V and J are TRBV19 and TRBJ2-5; TRBD2 matches at 7 bases. Germline-derived CDR1 and CDR2 are LNHDA and SQIVND (reference sequence). This CDR3 is 14 amino acids long. V trimming: 4 bases; J trimming: 2 bases; junction bases outside the gene matches: 4. Here the CDR3 reads CASSRGGTQETQYF. In DNA form, the CDR3 reads TGTGCCAGTAGTAGGGGGGGTACGCAAGAGACCCAGTACTTC.

The V gene is TRBV9, the J gene TRBJ2-1; 7 bases are a match to TRBD2. The CDR3 sequence is 16 residues long. V trimming: 1 base; J trimming: 3 bases; junction bases outside the gene matches: 7. Germline assignment: CDR1 SGDLS and CDR2 YYNGEE. The CDR3 loop reads CASSVNPSGYYNEQFF. The CDR3 coding sequence is TGTGCCAGCAGCGTAAATCCTAGCGGCTACTACAATGAGCAGTTCTTC.

This chain links TRBV6-9 with TRBJ2-1, with 11 bases lining up with TRBD2. Losses at the gene ends were 6 bases for V and 3 bases for J; bases not matched to a gene: 4. CDR3 length: 15 amino acids. CDR1 MNHGY and CDR2 SVAAGI come from the germline V gene. The CDR3 region is CASSKTSGSYNEQFF. CDR3 coding DNA: TGTGCCAGCAGCAAAACTAGCGGGAGCTACAATGAGCAGTTCTTC.

The V gene is TRBV15, the J gene TRBJ2-5, with TRBD2 identical over 8 bases. CDR3 length equals 15 residues. V shed 1 base, J shed 2 bases, and the junction held 3 bases outside the gene matches. Germline assignment: CDR1 LNHNV and CDR2 YYDKDF (reference sequence). This CDR3 reads CATSRVAGGQETQYF. CDR3 bases: TGTGCCACCAGCAGAGTCGCGGGGGGTCAAGAGACCCAGTACTTC.